The clone carrying this T cell receptor (beta chain) showed up just a few times. This entry belongs to a study of blood T cell repertoires in COVID-19. Turning to the study itself: The samples span acute and convalescent COVID-19 from the United States, Italy and Spain. Nucleic acid was either cDNA or gDNA, and it came from T cells, B-cell-depleted T cells, or PBMCs.

While infection was still active, Seattle patients were enrolled and then followed longitudinally. Profiling relied on immunoSEQ multiplex PCR, and the TCRdb table lists in-frame clones only, not all of them. This table holds over 150,000 clones, around 94% found once. The CDR3 is 14 amino acids. CDR1 is KGHSH, CDR2 LQKENI, per germline. The germline V and J ends were trimmed by 0 bases and 8 bases, with 10 bases remaining between them. The chain carries TRBV18 and TRBJ1-4, with D hard to call. The TCR sequence derives from a man aged 30-40 years with COVID-19, enrolled during active disease. The specimen was peripheral blood. CDR3: CASSPPSDREKLFF. CDR3 DNA: TGTGCCAGCTCACCACCTAGCGATAGAGAAAAACTGTTTTTT. Based on the CDR3 plus reference TRBV18 and TRBJ1-4, the full variable domain is NAGVMQNPRHLVRRRGQEARLRCSPMKGHSHVYWYRQLPEEGLKFMVYLQKENIIDESGMPKERFSAEFPKEGPSILRIQQVVRGDSAAYFCASSPPSDREKLFFGSGTQLSVL.